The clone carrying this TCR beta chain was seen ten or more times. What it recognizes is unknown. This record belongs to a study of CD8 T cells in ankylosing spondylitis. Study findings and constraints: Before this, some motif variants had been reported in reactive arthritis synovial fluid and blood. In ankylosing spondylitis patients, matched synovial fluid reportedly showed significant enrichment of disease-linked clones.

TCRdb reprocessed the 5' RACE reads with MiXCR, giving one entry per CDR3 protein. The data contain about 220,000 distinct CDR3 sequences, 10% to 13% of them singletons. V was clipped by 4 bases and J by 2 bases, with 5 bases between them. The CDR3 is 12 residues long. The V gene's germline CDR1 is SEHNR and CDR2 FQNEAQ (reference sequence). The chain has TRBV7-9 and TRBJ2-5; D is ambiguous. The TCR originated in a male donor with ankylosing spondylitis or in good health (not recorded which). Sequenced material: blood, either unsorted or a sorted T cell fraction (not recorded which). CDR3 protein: CASSSEQETQYF. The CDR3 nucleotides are TGTGCCAGCAGCTCCGAACAAGAGACCCAGTACTTC.